This T cell receptor beta chain is from a study of OX40 agonist ivuxolimab in advanced cancers. Study outcomes and limitations: Clonal expansion was among the lowest in partial responders at 0.1-3.0 mg/kg, especially CD8+. Average numbers of expanded clones were greater in CD8+ T cells than in CD4+.

Details on this clone: The antigen is not known.

Sequencing used immunoSEQ multiplex PCR; TCRdb keeps in-frame clones, though not all of them. The table lists 35,000 to 40,000 clones, 88% of them singletons. Sampling of blood occurred at baseline, cycle 4 day 1, and cycle 7 day 1. CDR3 length: 13 amino acids. The genes are TRBV1 and TRBJ1-5. TRBV1 is a documented pseudogene. This specimen was CD4+ or CD8+ T cells sorted from blood, taken in a trial of the OX40 agonist ivuxolimab. The source is an adult with an advanced solid tumor such as melanoma, head and neck, liver or kidney cancer. This chain's CDR3 is CTSSPRSNQPQHF. The CDR3 nucleotides read TGCACCAGCAGCCCTCGGTCGAATCAGCCCCAGCATTTT.